The source of this TCR beta chain is a study of blood T cell repertoires in COVID-19. This table comes from immunoSEQ multiplex PCR, and its TCRdb copy is limited to in-frame clones, with some not included. The sample lists 150,000 to 200,000 clones; about 80% were seen once. The ends lost 3 bases at V and 0 bases at J; junction bases unmatched: 6. This CDR3 is built from 17 residues. Per the germline V gene, CDR1 is ENHRY and CDR2 is SYGVKD. Sample: PBMCs or T cells enriched from blood (not recorded which). The receptor was derived from a woman aged 60-75 years with acute COVID-19. This chain connects TRBV10-3 to TRBJ1-5, with 9 bases fitting TRBD1. Here the CDR3 reads CAISERQGVYSNQPQHF. DNA for the CDR3: TGTGCCATCAGTGAACGACAGGGGGTTTATAGCAATCAGCCCCAGCATTTT.